A single sample gave rise to the 32 T cell receptor beta chains below, sequenced in a study of blood T cells in healthy people across ages. A second 7 to 11 cycle PCR used barcoded and J-beta primers. One entry per CDR3 protein results from TCRdb running MiXCR on the 5' RACE reads. Of 700,000 to 800,000 distinct CDR3 sequences listed, roughly 47% are singletons. Sequenced: blood. The receptor set was obtained from a woman aged 60-70 years in good health.

V is TRBV7-2 and J is TRBJ2-7, with TRBD1 as a possible D gene (6 bases). V lost 3 bases and J 0 bases, leaving 15 bases between the germline ends. The CDR3 has 16 amino acids. Germline lookup yields CDR1 SGHTA and CDR2 FQGNSA. CDR3 sequence reads: CASSFPGARSSYEQYF. The CDR3 DNA is TGTGCCAGCAGCTTCCCAGGGGCGAGGAGCTCCTACGAGCAGTACTTC.

The CDR3 bases are TGCAGTGCCGTCGACAGGGGGCCCTACAATGAGCAGTTCTTC. This translates into CSAVDRGPYNEQFF. This sequence joins TRBV20-1 and TRBJ2-1; 10 bases are a match to TRBD1. CDR1 and CDR2 from the germline V gene are DFQATT and SNEGSKA (reference sequence). This CDR3 is 14 amino acids long. After removal of 6 bases from V and 2 bases from J, the junction contained 4 bases not matched to a gene.

The chain combines TRBV28 with TRBJ1-5, with D maybe TRBD1 (5 bases). Germline V gene data show CDR1 as MDHEN and CDR2 as SYDVKM. Trimming pared 6 bases from V and 0 bases from J, leaving 15 bases between. CDR3 size: 16 residues. The CDR3 loop is CASSKAAGHSNQPQHF. The CDR3 DNA sequence: TGTGCCAGCAGCAAGGCCGCGGGGCATAGCAATCAGCCCCAGCATTTT.

V usage is TRBV7-2 and J usage is TRBJ2-5; no definite D call. The tail of the sequence fits TRBJ2-4 better, so the J call may be wrong. Germline V gene lookup returns CDR1 SGHTA and CDR2 FQGNSA. The CDR3 runs 15 residues. CDR3 in DNA: TGTGCCAGCAGCTTTAGGATTTTGGCCAAAAACATTCAGTACTTC. As protein: CASSFRILAKNIQYF.

The rearrangement joins TRBV6-2 or TRBV6-3 to TRBJ2-1; D unclear. With 0 bases removed from V and 9 bases from J, the gap between germline ends came to 18 bases. There are 16 residues in the CDR3. The V gene's germline CDR1 is MNHEY and CDR2 SVGEGT. As DNA, the CDR3 is TGTGCCAGCAGTTACTCCCCCCCATCGGTCCGAGGTGAGCAGTTCTTC. Residues: CASSYSPPSVRGEQFF.

This clonotype was picked up a small number of times. This rearrangement joins TRBV3-1 to TRBJ1-4; 8 nucleotides agree with TRBD1. Germline V CDR1 and CDR2: LGHDT, YNNKEL (reference sequence). This CDR3 region has 15 residues. The J segment lost 5 bases and the V segment lost 3 bases, leaving 5 bases of the junction unmatched. CDR3 nucleotide sequence: TGTGCCAGCAGCCAGAGGACAGGGAACAATGAAAAACTGTTTTTT. This sequence encodes CASSQRTGNNEKLFF.

The J gene is TRBJ2-3, the V gene TRBV6-2 or TRBV6-3; D gene ambiguous. CDR1 is MNHEY and CDR2 is SVGEGT in the germline V gene. This CDR3 comprises 13 residues. The germline V and J ends were trimmed by 6 bases and 1 base, with 8 bases remaining between them. This CDR3 reads CASSAGGTDTQYF. As DNA, the CDR3 is TGTGCCAGCAGCGCAGGAGGCACAGATACGCAGTATTTT.

The sample holds a few counts of this clonotype. The rearrangement joins TRBV28 to TRBJ1-2; D is unresolved. The V and J ends lost 4 bases and 3 bases respectively, with 21 bases between them. The CDR3 sequence is 17 residues long. The germline V gene encodes CDR1 MDHEN and CDR2 SYDVKM. The CDR3: CASSSPQAAGSYYGYTF. The CDR3 DNA reads as TGTGCCAGCAGTTCCCCGCAAGCCGCCGGATCCTACTATGGCTACACCTTC.

To note about this clonotype: A much bigger clone sits one base away, suggesting this may be a read error. CDR3 amino acids: CASSQGTSEESYNEQYF. CDR3 bases: TGCGCCAGCAGCCAAGGTACTAGCGAAGAATCCTACAATGAGCAGTACTTC. This rearrangement joins TRBV4-3 to TRBJ2-7; 7 nucleotides agree with TRBD2. The V segment lost 1 base and the J segment 7 bases; nucleotides outside the gene matches: 16. Per germline, CDR1 LGHNA and CDR2 YSLEER. The CDR3 is made up of 17 amino acids.

On this clonotype: Compared with germline, one end of the junction differs, possibly owing to a read error. The chain employs TRBV29-1 and TRBJ2-7; D ambiguous. The CDR3 length is 12 residues. CDR1 is SQVTM, CDR2 ANQGSEA, per germline. CDR3 protein: CSVDGGPYGQYF. The CDR3 DNA is TGCAGCGTTGATGGCGGACCCTACGGGCAGTACTTC.

The V and J genes are TRBV29-1 and TRBJ1-1, with no clear D. This CDR3 spans 13 amino acids. V was trimmed by 4 bases and J by 3 bases, leaving 12 bases between them. Per germline, CDR1 SQVTM and CDR2 ANQGSEA. CDR3: CSVATNSDTEAFF. The DNA of the CDR3 is TGCAGCGTTGCAACCAATTCGGACACTGAAGCTTTCTTT.

The genes are TRBV27 and TRBJ1-2, with a tentative D call TRBD1 (6 bases). Per germline, CDR1 MNHEY and CDR2 SMNVEV (reference sequence). The CDR3 length is 18 residues. V lost 4 bases and J lost 7, with 28 bases in between. The CDR3 reads CASSSSVYSAGVTSGYTF. The CDR3 region has the DNA TGTGCCAGCAGTTCCAGCGTGTATAGCGCAGGGGTTACCTCTGGCTACACCTTC.

There are a few counts of this clonotype. V and J are TRBV6-2 or TRBV6-3 and TRBJ1-2; D is possibly TRBD1 (6 bases). Trimming left V 2 bases short and J 3 bases short, with 10 bases between. Germline-derived CDR1 and CDR2 are MNHEY and SVGEGT. The CDR3 covers 14 residues. The CDR3 is CASSYQQGHYGYTF. The CDR3 nucleotides read TGTGCCAGCAGTTACCAACAGGGTCACTATGGCTACACCTTC.

This clonotype was detected only a few times. V usage is TRBV13 and J usage is TRBJ2-5; D uncertain. The J call may be faulty, since TRBJ2-7 better matches the DNA end. This CDR3 contains 13 residues. Looked up from germline, CDR1 is PRHDT and CDR2 is FYEKMQ (reference sequence). The CDR3 spells CASSLVGSDEQYF. For the CDR3, the DNA is TGTGCCAGCAGCTTAGTAGGGTCGGACGAGCAGTACTTC.

This clonotype was picked up a small number of times. The chain combines TRBV20-1 with TRBJ2-1; the match to TRBD2 covers 11 bases. The CDR3 sequence is 14 residues long. Unmatched junction bases numbered 1, after V lost 3 bases and J lost 3 bases. In germline, CDR1 is DFQATT, CDR2 SNEGSKA (reference sequence). DNA for the CDR3: TGCAGTGCTAGTAGCGGGGGGGTCTACAATGAGCAGTTCTTC. Translating it yields CSASSGGVYNEQFF.

The rearrangement uses TRBV7-9 and TRBJ2-1; 9 bases align to TRBD2. The end of the DNA aligns better with TRBJ2-7, so the J call may be wrong. CDR1 and CDR2 from the germline V gene are SEHNR and FQNEAQ (reference sequence). This CDR3 comprises 18 residues. The chain's CDR3 is CASSSYSGRRLTYNEQYF. The CDR3 DNA reads TGTGCCAGCAGCTCCTACAGCGGGAGGAGGTTAACCTACAATGAGCAGTACTTC.

CDR3 sequence: CASSPTAVSSYEQYF. The CDR3 DNA reads as TGTGCCAGCAGCCCCACGGCGGTTAGCTCCTACGAGCAGTACTTC. The chain links TRBV7-6 to TRBJ2-7; D is unclear. The ends were cut back, 5 bases at V and 0 bases at J, with 14 bases in the middle. The CDR3 is 15 residues long. Germline V gene lookup returns CDR1 SGHVS and CDR2 FNYEAQ.

This clonotype was found a few times. The V call is TRBV7-2, the J call TRBJ2-1; TRBD2 matches at 8 bases. This CDR3 is 14 amino acids long. V was clipped by 9 bases and J by 12 bases; unmatched bases: 16. The germline V gene has CDR1 SGHTA and CDR2 FQGNSA. The CDR3 nucleotides read TGTGCCAGTACAGCGGGACTAGAGGTCGATGGGCAGTTCTTC. Protein sequence: CASTAGLEVDGQFF.

The V gene is TRBV12-3 or TRBV12-4, the J gene TRBJ2-2; D is perhaps TRBD2 (5 bases). V was pared by 5 bases and J by 6 bases, with 10 bases between. The CDR3 is 13 amino acids. CDR3 in DNA: TGTGCCAGCAGTGGCCGGGATCCCGGGGAGCTGTTTTTT. It specifies CASSGRDPGELFF.

This chain connects TRBV30 to TRBJ2-3, with TRBD2 identical over 8 bases. CDR1 and CDR2 from the germline V gene are GTSNPN and SVGIG (reference sequence). Germline trimming cut 8 bases from V and 4 bases from J; bases unmatched to any gene: 8. CDR3 length: 13 amino acids. CDR3 sequence (DNA): TGTGCCGGTTCTAGCGGGCCCCCAGATACGCAGTATTTT. The encoded protein is CAGSSGPPDTQYF.

A note on this clonotype: Just one base apart from a much larger clone, this may be a read error. The chain couples TRBV7-9 to TRBJ2-7, with D tentatively TRBD2 (6 bases). The CDR3 contains 16 residues. Germline V gene sequence: CDR1 SEHNR, CDR2 FQNEAQ (reference sequence). The CDR3 loop reads CASSIRRGTLSYVQYF. The CDR3 DNA follows: TGTGCCAGCAGCATTAGGAGGGGCACCCTCTCCTACGTGCAGTACTTC.

There are a few counts of this clonotype. J is TRBJ1-2 and V is TRBV4-2; 11 bases are a match to TRBD1. Germline CDR1 reads LGHNA; CDR2 reads YNFKEQ. The CDR3 consists of 19 residues. V lost 1 base, J lost 4 bases, and 14 bases stayed unmatched. The CDR3 bases are TGTGCCAGCAGCCAAGCGTACGGACAGGGGGCTAACGGGCTCTATGGCTACACCTTC. It is translated as CASSQAYGQGANGLYGYTF.

The chain combines TRBV12-3 or TRBV12-4 with TRBJ2-7; D call uncertain. The CDR3 is 12 amino acids. Trimming stripped 4 bases from V and 7 bases from J, with 11 bases between. The CDR3, as DNA: TGTGCCAGCAGTTCGATCTCAGATGAGCAGTACTTC. Translated: CASSSISDEQYF.

On this clonotype: Relative to the germline gene, one junction end is altered; a read error may explain this. The chain combines TRBV29-1 with TRBJ2-7; 9 nucleotides line up with TRBD2. The CDR3 consists of 11 residues. Germline V gene lookup returns CDR1 SQVTM and CDR2 ANQGSEA. CDR3 in amino acids: CNVSGGYEQYF. CDR3 bases: TGCAACGTTAGCGGGGGCTACGAGCAGTACTTC.

This clonotype was seen only a few times. The chain uses TRBV6-2 or TRBV6-3 and TRBJ2-7, with TRBD1 as a possible D gene (6 bases). Germline V gene lookup returns CDR1 MNHEY and CDR2 SVGEGT. This CDR3 has 13 amino acids. V lost 3 bases, J lost 7 bases, and 13 bases lay in between. The CDR3 sequence is CASSYFRDNEQYF. CDR3 DNA: TGTGCCAGCAGTTATTTTAGGGACAATGAGCAGTACTTC.

This clonotype appeared many times. This sequence joins TRBV10-3 and TRBJ1-2; D is ambiguous. The CDR3 has 13 residues. V was cut by 0 bases and J by 6 bases, with 8 bases left in between. Germline CDR1 ENHRY, CDR2 SYGVKD. This CDR3 reads CAISESNGNGYTF. CDR3 DNA: TGTGCCATCAGTGAGTCGAACGGAAATGGCTACACCTTC.

This clonotype has more than one count but fewer than ten. This chain joins TRBV6-5 and TRBJ2-1; TRBD2 agrees at 8 bases. The germline CDR1 and CDR2 sequences are MNHEY and SVGAGI. The V gene end was trimmed by 0 bases and the J gene end by 7 bases; junction bases not matched to a gene: 8. There are 16 residues in the CDR3. Here the CDR3 reads CASSYSGGAGMNEQFF. In nucleotides, the CDR3 is TGTGCCAGCAGTTACTCCGGGGGGGCCGGTATGAATGAGCAGTTCTTC.

V and J are TRBV18 and TRBJ2-7, with D possibly TRBD2 on 6 matching bases. Trimming removed 3 bases from V and 5 bases from J, with 20 bases in between. The CDR3 consists of 16 residues. CDR1 is KGHSH and CDR2 is LQKENI in the germline V gene. The CDR3 DNA follows: TGTGCCAGCTCACCGGGAGGCCAAAGTACCTCTCACGAGCAGTACTTC. It is translated as CASSPGGQSTSHEQYF.

This clonotype was counted only a few times. V and J are TRBV9 and TRBJ2-1; no definite D call. The J call may be mistaken, given a closer DNA end match to TRBJ2-7. The V gene's germline CDR1 is SGDLS and CDR2 YYNGEE. The CDR3 sequence is 13 residues long. The CDR3 is CASSPGTYNEQYF. CDR3 in DNA: TGTGCCAGCTCCCCGGGTACCTACAATGAGCAGTACTTC.

Worth noting for this clonotype: Since a much larger clone is just one base distant, this may be a read error. This chain's CDR3 is CASSPRDLGTQYF. CDR3 nucleotides: TGTGCCAGCAGCCCCAGGGACTTGGGGACCCAGTACTTC. This rearrangement joins TRBV4-2 to TRBJ2-5, with D perhaps matching TRBD2 (6 bases). V dropped 4 bases and J dropped 7 bases, with 13 bases sitting between them. CDR1 LGHNA and CDR2 YNFKEQ come from the germline V gene. The CDR3 extends over 13 amino acids.

In its sample, this clonotype was seen a few times. The rearrangement links TRBV3-1 to TRBJ2-5, with TRBD2 matching 7 bases. There are 12 residues in the CDR3. Trimming took 0 bases from V and 11 from J; bases not matched to a gene: 3. The germline gives CDR1 LGHDT, CDR2 YNNKEL (reference sequence). The CDR3 protein is CASSQDAGEQYF. The CDR3 DNA reads TGTGCCAGCAGCCAAGATGCGGGGGAGCAGTACTTC.

This clonotype was counted only a few times. The chain employs TRBV10-3 and TRBJ2-1; weak D call: TRBD1 (5 bases). Germline values: CDR1 ENHRY, CDR2 SYGVKD. The CDR3 length is 15 residues. The V and J ends lost 0 bases and 10 bases respectively, with 16 bases between them. This CDR3 reads CAISESNGRAKEQFF. The CDR3 bases are TGTGCCATCAGTGAGTCTAATGGCAGGGCAAAAGAGCAGTTCTTC.